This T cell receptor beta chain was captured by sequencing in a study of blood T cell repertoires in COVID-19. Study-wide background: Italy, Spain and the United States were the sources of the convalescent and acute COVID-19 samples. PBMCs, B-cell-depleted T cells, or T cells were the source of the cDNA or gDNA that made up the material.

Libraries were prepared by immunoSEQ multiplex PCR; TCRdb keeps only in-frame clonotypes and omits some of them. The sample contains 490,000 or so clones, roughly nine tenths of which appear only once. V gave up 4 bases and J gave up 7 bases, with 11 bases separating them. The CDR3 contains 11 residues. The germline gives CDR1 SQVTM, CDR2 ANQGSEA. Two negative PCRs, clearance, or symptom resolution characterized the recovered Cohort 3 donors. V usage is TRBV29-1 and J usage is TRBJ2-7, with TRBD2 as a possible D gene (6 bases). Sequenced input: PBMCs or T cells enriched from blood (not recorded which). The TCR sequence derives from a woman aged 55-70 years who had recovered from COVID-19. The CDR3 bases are TGCAGCGTTGCGGGGGTGGGGGAGCAGTACGTC. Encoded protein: CSVAGVGEQYV.